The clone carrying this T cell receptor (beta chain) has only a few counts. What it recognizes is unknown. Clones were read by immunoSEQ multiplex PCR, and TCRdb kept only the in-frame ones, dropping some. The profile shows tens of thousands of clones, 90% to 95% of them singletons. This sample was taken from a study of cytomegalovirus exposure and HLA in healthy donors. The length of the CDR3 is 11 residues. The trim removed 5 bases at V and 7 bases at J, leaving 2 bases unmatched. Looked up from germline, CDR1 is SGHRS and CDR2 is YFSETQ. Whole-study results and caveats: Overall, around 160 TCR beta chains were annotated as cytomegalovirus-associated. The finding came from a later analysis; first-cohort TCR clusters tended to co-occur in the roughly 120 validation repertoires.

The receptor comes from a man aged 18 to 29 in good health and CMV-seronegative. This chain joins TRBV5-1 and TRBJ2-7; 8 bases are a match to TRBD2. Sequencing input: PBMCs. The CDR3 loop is CASRSGGEQYF. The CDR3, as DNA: TGCGCCAGCAGGAGCGGGGGTGAGCAGTACTTC.